These T cell receptor beta chains were read from a single sample in a study of T cells in localized non-small cell lung cancer. The protocol was immunoSEQ multiplex PCR, while the TCRdb copy is restricted to in-frame clones and leaves out a portion. Of 2,500 to 3,500 clones listed, roughly 32% are singletons. The specimen comprised lung tumor tissue, sampled before any cancer treatment. Source of these receptors: a female donor at least 60 years old with stage I lung adenocarcinoma. The CDR3 runs from the conserved cysteine through the conserved F or W. D genes are given only for firm matches. A clone size is listed for some rows: how often the clone was seen (once, few, many), or a class if it is expanded.

clone size | D gene | J gene | CDR3 length | V gene | CDR3 protein | CDR3 DNA
- | TRBD1 | TRBJ2-6 | 17 | TRBV5-1 | CASSGGQGLPGANVLTF | TGCGCCAGCAGCGGGGGACAGGGGTTGCCTGGGGCCAACGTCCTGACTTTC
- | - | TRBJ2-7 | 14 | TRBV28 | CASSFQGQSYEQYF | TGTGCCAGCAGTTTTCAGGGGCAATCCTACGAGCAGTACTTC
- | TRBD2 | TRBJ2-3 | 15 | TRBV28 | CASSVPGGRVDTQYF | TGTGCCAGCAGCGTCCCGGGCGGGAGGGTAGATACGCAGTATTTT
few | - | TRBJ1-1 | 13 | TRBV19 | CASSMGGPTEAFF | TGTGCCAGTAGTATGGGGGGGCCCACTGAAGCTTTCTTT
- | TRBD1 | TRBJ1-1 | 15 | TRBV6-8 | CASTALTGGGTEAFF | TGTGCCAGCACAGCTTTGACAGGGGGCGGTACTGAAGCTTTCTTT
few | - | TRBJ1-1 | 14 | TRBV6-8 | CASSYSAGYAEAFF | TGTGCCAGCAGTTACTCTGCAGGGTACGCTGAAGCTTTCTTT
- | - | TRBJ1-1 | 12 | TRBV30 | CAWSVRGDEAFF | TGTGCCTGGAGTGTTAGGGGAGATGAAGCTTTCTTT
- | - | TRBJ2-2 | 14 | TRBV19 | CASNYARNTGELFF | TGTGCCAGTAACTACGCGCGGAACACCGGGGAGCTGTTTTTT
- | - | TRBJ2-4 | 13 | TRBV2 | CASSEGAKNIQYF | TGTGCCAGCAGTGAGGGAGCCAAAAACATTCAGTACTTC
- | - | TRBJ2-1 | 15 | TRBV18 | CASSPGTPNYNEQFF | TGTGCCAGCTCCCCCGGGACGCCTAACTACAATGAGCAGTTCTTC
- | - | TRBJ1-1 | 13 | TRBV9 | CASLRSLNTEAFF | TGTGCCAGCCTCCGGAGTCTGAACACTGAAGCTTTCTTT
few | TRBD2 | TRBJ2-7 | 21 | TRBV9 | CASSASDRGTTIAGGPHEQYF | TGTGCCAGCAGCGCTTCTGACAGGGGGACGACTATAGCGGGAGGGCCCCACGAGCAGTACTTC
- | - | TRBJ1-1 | 16 | TRBV7-5 | CASRAWVGRLNTEAFF | TGTGCCAGCAGGGCTTGGGTGGGCAGGCTGAACACTGAAGCTTTCTTT
- | - | TRBJ2-7 | 16 | TRBV8-2 | CASSSRTSGRRNEQYF | TGTGCCAGCAGTTCAAGGACTAGCGGGAGGAGGAACGAGCAGTACTTC
- | - | TRBJ1-5 | 14 | TRBV9 | CASSAAGVNQPQHF | TGTGCCAGCAGTGCGGCAGGGGTGAATCAGCCCCAGCATTTT
few | TRBD1 | TRBJ1-1 | 13 | TRBV30 | CAWARQGDTEAFF | TGTGCCTGGGCTAGACAGGGGGACACTGAAGCTTTCTTT
- | - | TRBJ1-2 | 15 | TRBV4-1 | CASSRQTDPLYGYTF | TGCGCCAGCAGCCGTCAGACGGACCCCCTCTATGGCTACACCTTC
medium-sized | - | TRBJ2-5 | 15 | TRBV11-3 | CASSLRNLEQETQYF | TGTGCCAGCAGCTTACGTAACCTCGAACAAGAGACCCAGTACTTC
- | - | TRBJ2-3 | 17 | TRBV28 | CASSLASVSGGRDTQYF | TGTGCCAGCAGTTTAGCTAGCGTTTCTGGTGGCCGAGATACGCAGTATTTT
- | - | TRBJ1-4 | 13 | TRBV28 | CASSGDSNEKLFF | TGTGCCAGCAGTGGAGACAGCAATGAAAAACTGTTTTTT
- | TRBD1 | TRBJ1-1 | 15 | TRBV28 | CASSPNQGVYTEAFF | TGTGCCAGCAGCCCCAACCAGGGGGTGTACACTGAAGCTTTCTTT
- | - | TRBJ2-6 | 15 | TRBV18 | CASSPVGGGANVLTF | TGTGCCAGCTCCCCCGTGGGAGGAGGGGCCAACGTCCTGACTTTC
- | - | TRBJ2-2 | 16 | TRBV23-1 | CASSRLGTSYTGELFF | TGCGCCAGCAGTCGACTGGGGACATCATACACCGGGGAGCTGTTTTTT
- | - | TRBJ2-5 | 15 | TRBV5-1 | CASSYRDRGWGTQYF | TGCGCCAGCAGCTACAGAGATAGGGGTTGGGGGACCCAGTACTTC
- | TRBD1 | TRBJ2-1 | 16 | TRBV11-3 | CASSPQGAPSYNEQFF | TGTGCCAGCAGCCCCCAGGGGGCTCCCTCCTACAATGAGCAGTTCTTC
- | TRBD2 | TRBJ2-7 | 14 | TRBV28 | CASARPSGVYEQYF | TGTGCCAGCGCACGCCCTAGCGGGGTCTACGAGCAGTACTTC
- | - | TRBJ2-7 | 14 | TRBV6-8 | CASSYSGHFYEQYF | TGTGCCAGCAGTTACTCGGGACACTTTTACGAGCAGTACTTC
medium-sized | - | TRBJ1-5 | 15 | TRBV28 | CASTRTGSSNQPQHF | TGTGCCAGCACCCGAACAGGGTCGAGCAATCAGCCCCAGCATTTT
- | - | TRBJ1-6 | 12 | TRBV6-8 | CASSRDNSPLHF | TGTGCCAGCAGTAGGGATAATTCACCCCTCCACTTT
few | - | TRBJ1-4 | 14 | TRBV11-3 | CASSPTTAGEKLFF | TGTGCCAGCAGCCCGACAACGGCTGGGGAAAAACTGTTTTTT
- | TRBD1 | TRBJ2-2 | 16 | TRBV11-3 | CASSLQDRGRTGELFF | TGTGCCAGCAGCCTTCAGGACAGGGGTCGAACCGGGGAGCTGTTTTTT
few | - | TRBJ1-1 | 14 | TRBV6-8 | CASSTLQGASEAFF | TGTGCCAGCAGTACACTACAGGGAGCCAGTGAAGCTTTCTTT
few | TRBD1 | TRBJ2-1 | 15 | TRBV28 | CASSPQGTGINEQFF | TGTGCCAGCAGTCCCCAGGGGACAGGAATCAATGAGCAGTTCTTC
- | TRBD1 | TRBJ1-5 | 13 | TRBV30 | CAWTKTGSQPQHF | TGTGCCTGGACCAAGACAGGGTCTCAGCCCCAGCATTTT
- | - | TRBJ2-3 | 12 | TRBV6-8 | CAAGSNTDTQYF | TGTGCCGCCGGTAGTAACACAGATACGCAGTATTTT
- | - | TRBJ2-7 | 12 | TRBV29-1 | CSVGTTPVEQYF | TGCAGCGTGGGGACCACTCCGGTTGAGCAGTACTTC
- | - | TRBJ1-2 | 14 | TRBV6-8 | CASSPGGVDYGYTF | TGTGCCAGCAGCCCCGGAGGGGTGGACTATGGCTACACCTTC
few | - | TRBJ1-1 | 14 | TRBV11-3 | CASKGVVTATEAFF | TGTGCCAGCAAAGGTGTAGTAACGGCCACTGAAGCTTTCTTT
- | - | TRBJ1-5 | 18 | TRBV15 | CATSRDKLIPGCNQPQHF | TGTGCCACCAGCAGAGATAAGCTAATTCCGGGGTGCAATCAGCCCCAGCATTTT
- | - | TRBJ1-5 | 16 | TRBV19 | CASSQSRTTRGQPQHF | TGTGCCAGTAGTCAATCTCGGACTACGAGAGGGCAGCCCCAGCATTTT
few | TRBD2 | TRBJ2-2 | 19 | TRBV9 | CASSTRRASGGTNTGELFF | TGTGCCAGCAGTACCCGGAGGGCTAGCGGGGGGACTAACACCGGGGAGCTGTTTTTT
few | TRBD2 | TRBJ2-5 | 14 | TRBV9 | CASSPAGVRETQYF | TGTGCCAGCAGTCCAGCGGGGGTTAGAGAGACCCAGTACTTC
- | - | TRBJ1-5 | 14 | TRBV6-7 | CASSEWKGNQPQHF | TGTGCCAGCAGTGAATGGAAGGGGAATCAGCCCCAGCATTTT
- | - | TRBJ2-7 | 13 | TRBV30 | CAWGAGKSYEQYF | TGTGCCTGGGGAGCAGGGAAGTCCTACGAGCAGTACTTC
- | TRBD2 | TRBJ2-7 | 15 | TRBV5-1 | CASAGLSSGSQEQYF | TGCGCCAGCGCCGGTCTCTCGAGCGGGAGTCAGGAGCAGTACTTC
- | - | TRBJ1-2 | 15 | TRBV15 | CATSTRGIGNYGYTF | TGTGCCACCAGCACCCGGGGCATCGGGAACTATGGCTACACCTTC
- | - | TRBJ1-5 | 15 | TRBV6-1 | CASSEVGGTNQPQHF | TGTGCCAGCAGTGAAGTAGGGGGAACGAATCAGCCCCAGCATTTT
- | - | TRBJ2-7 | 13 | TRBV28 | CASLSLSSYEQYF | TGTGCCAGCCTTAGCCTGAGCTCCTACGAGCAGTACTTC
medium-sized | - | TRBJ1-2 | 13 | TRBV9 | CASSLSPGYGYTF | TGTGCCAGCAGCCTCTCTCCGGGCTATGGCTACACCTTC
- | - | TRBJ2-3 | 17 | TRBV28 | CASSFIPGAGETDTQYF | TGTGCCAGCAGTTTCATCCCAGGGGCGGGGGAGACAGATACGCAGTATTTT
- | TRBD2 | TRBJ2-7 | 15 | TRBV5-1 | CASSSTGAGGYEQYF | TGCGCCAGCAGCTCGACGGGGGCGGGAGGCTACGAGCAGTACTTC
few | TRBD2 | TRBJ2-1 | 14 | TRBV9 | CASRGTSGIHEQFF | TGTGCCAGCCGCGGGACTAGCGGAATCCATGAGCAGTTCTTC
- | - | TRBJ2-3 | 14 | TRBV11-3 | CASSPDGWGDTQYF | TGTGCCAGCAGCCCGGACGGCTGGGGAGATACGCAGTATTTT
few | - | TRBJ2-1 | 14 | TRBV30 | CAWSSGAFYNEQFF | TGTGCCTGGAGTTCCGGGGCCTTCTACAATGAGCAGTTCTTC
- | - | TRBJ2-7 | 14 | TRBV28 | CASSFGGVSDEQYF | TGTGCCAGCAGCTTCGGAGGGGTGTCGGACGAGCAGTACTTC
- | TRBD1 | TRBJ1-1 | 15 | TRBV18 | CASSPGQGGNTEAFF | TGTGCCAGCTCACCGGGGCAGGGGGGGAACACTGAAGCTTTCTTT
medium-sized | - | TRBJ1-2 | 14 | TRBV11-3 | CASSPGQGDYGYTF | TGTGCCAGCAGCCCCGGGCAGGGTGACTATGGCTACACCTTC
few | - | TRBJ2-3 | 16 | TRBV15 | CATSRDRSRSTDTQYF | TGTGCCACCAGCAGAGATCGATCGCGGAGCACAGATACGCAGTATTTT
- | - | TRBJ2-5 | 12 | TRBV30 | CAGIGTQETQYF | TGTGCCGGAATCGGGACACAAGAGACCCAGTACTTC